What follows describes a single T cell receptor (beta chain). The specificity of this receptor is unknown. Within one base of it there is no much larger clone, and no base qualities were kept. The cysteine opens and the phenylalanine closes a CDR3 of 14 amino acids. The CDR3 DNA has 42 bases and is translated from base 1. CDR1 SGHTA and CDR2 FQGNSA are derived from the germline V gene. V lost 5 bases and J lost 3 bases, and the count of bases not matched to a germline gene is 7. This sample was included in a study of T cell responses to AZD1222 COVID-19 vaccine listed by TCRdb under 2021. Study-level background: AZD1222 recipients given second doses at about 4 weeks or at about 12 weeks were pooled, since spike-specific TCR depth and breadth were not found to differ between the two schedules. Trial participants were enrolled by age into 18-55, 56-69 and 70-plus year subgroups, with approximately 150, 30 and 60 TCR-sequenced participants respectively. A total of 233 trial participants underwent TCR sequencing, of whom under 220 had received two doses of AZD1222 and 26 had received two doses of the MenACWY control vaccine.

General findings and caveats noted by the study authors: In the small 56-69-year group, the increase in depth fell short of significance, most likely because of low power. The vaccine-associated CD4 TCRs covered the entire spike protein, and the dominant responses fell in regions 160-218 and 743-854. Only 5 to 7 AZD1222 recipients were SARS-CoV-2 seropositive at baseline, limiting conclusions about previously exposed vaccinees. Participants were mostly white British and included more females than males, and it was suggested by the authors that clonal diversity may have been underestimated. Spike-specific TCR breadth and depth rose significantly after two AZD1222 doses compared with day 0 and with MenACWY recipients. Reportedly, almost half of the unique spike-specific TCRs recognized epitopes lying outside the regions that are mutated in the B.1.351 and B.1.1.7 variants. No day 14 peak-response samples were available, so repertoires were characterized only after the peak T cell response.

What this sample's time point label stands for: baseline before first vaccination. Samples from vaccinated people were obtained from the UK trials COV001 and COV002, which included a single-blind randomized controlled phase 2/3 trial of AZD1222 (ChAdOx1 nCoV-19) in healthy adults. Trial participant PBMC samples were collected at day 0 and day 28 after the second dose for TCRbeta chain sequencing. The CDR3 regions of human TCRbeta chains were analyzed by immunosequencing. Turning to the authors' computational methods: Repertoire TCRs were checked for matches against a reference library of SARS-CoV-2-specific TCRs that had been generated using the MIRA antigen-specificity platform. Breadth was defined as the fraction of unique TCRs that were SARS-CoV-2-associated. Depth was defined as the fraction of total T cells that were SARS-CoV-2-associated. Using the MIRA data, every spike-specific TCR was mapped to the spike region that the TCR reacted to and assigned to either a CD4 or a CD8 class. Log10-transformed breadth and depth values were compared by one-way ANOVA with Sidak's multiple comparisons tests. TCRdb took this table from immuneACCESS and kept in-frame rearrangements with V and J called. Such tables lack part of the clones; where checked against another copy, unresolved V genes explain under half of the gap, and the rest is unexplained. The V and J calls and the clone size are those of that table, but D and trimming were determined from the DNA. The sample table contains roughly 100,000 clones; only one count was recorded for 92% of them. Jointly, the top ten make up about 1.2% of the sample.

The receptor was derived from an adult in good health. The sequencing used peripheral blood, collected on day 0 of AZD1222 vaccination. The rearrangement joined TRBV7-2 to TRBJ2-7, with 7 bases aligning to TRBD2. The CDR3 region: CASSLLAASYEQYF. The base sequence is TGTGCCAGCAGCCTCCTAGCGGCCAGCTACGAGCAGTACTTC.